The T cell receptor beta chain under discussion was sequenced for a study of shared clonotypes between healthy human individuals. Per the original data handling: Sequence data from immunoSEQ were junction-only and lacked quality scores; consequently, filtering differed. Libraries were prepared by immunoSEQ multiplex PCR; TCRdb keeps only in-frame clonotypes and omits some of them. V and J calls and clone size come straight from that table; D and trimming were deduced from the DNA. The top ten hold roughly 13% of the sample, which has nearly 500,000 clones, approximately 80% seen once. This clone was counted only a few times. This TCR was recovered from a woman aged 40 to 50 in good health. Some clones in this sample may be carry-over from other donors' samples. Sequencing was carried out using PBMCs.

CDR3 DNA sequence: TGTGCCAGCAGCTCCAAGACGACAGGAACCAACTATGGCTACACCTTC. Its protein product is CASSSKTTGTNYGYTF. The chain recombines TRBV7-2 with TRBJ1-2; possibly TRBD1 for D (6 bases). CDR3 length: 16 amino acids. Trimming cost V 4 bases and J 2 bases, with 17 bases left between them. Per germline, CDR1 SGHTA and CDR2 FQGNSA.